The clone carrying this TCR beta chain was seen at least ten times. As yet, its antigen is unknown. TCR beta libraries were made by quantitative 5'-RACE with molecular barcodes. One entry per CDR3 protein results from TCRdb running MiXCR on the 5' RACE reads. The table has about 250,000 distinct CDR3 sequences, 32% seen once. The ends lost 1 base at V and 5 bases at J; junction bases unmatched: 2. Germline loops: CDR1 SQVTM, CDR2 ANQGSEA. This CDR3 has 14 residues. This entry is derived from a study of CD8 T cells in ankylosing spondylitis. Study observations and caveats: Blood of patients with ankylosing spondylitis appeared to be characterized by a TCR beta motif of 8 or 9 highly homologous variants.

The chain uses TRBV29-1 and TRBJ2-3, with 11 bases that match TRBD1. The sample was blood, either unsorted or a sorted T cell fraction (not recorded which). The receptor comes from a male donor with ankylosing spondylitis or in good health (not recorded which). The DNA for the CDR3 is TGCAGCGTTGAAGGAGGGACAGGGGGAGATACGCAGTATTTT. Its protein product is CSVEGGTGGDTQYF.